This is a list of T cell receptor beta chains from one sample in a study of regulatory T cells. The protocol was immunoSEQ multiplex PCR, while the TCRdb copy is restricted to in-frame clones and leaves out a portion. In the table there are some 20,000 clones, about 88% of which are singletons. The sample comprised conventional CD4+ T cells sorted from blood. The receptors come from a child aged 5 to 17 with CD3G deficiency. CDR3s leave out the opening cysteine and the closing phenylalanine or tryptophan. Fields, in order: J gene, clone size, V gene, CDR3 protein. Where a row states a size, it is once, few, many or the class of an expanded clone; other rows omit it.

>TRBJ1-5|NA|TRBV28
ASSPTPIGQANQPQH
>TRBJ2-3|NA|TRBV9
ASSVGPQRTPDTQY
>TRBJ1-4|NA|TRBV7-9
ASSRGQGRAEKLF
>TRBJ2-5|NA|TRBV6-1
ASSAVIQETQY
>TRBJ2-3|NA|TRBV5-1
ASSRLLSTDTQY
>TRBJ1-2|NA|TRBV5-1
ASSSEGESGYT
>TRBJ1-2|few|TRBV6-1
ASRDRFGVSGYT
>TRBJ2-2|NA|TRBV6-1
ASTAWGRGELF
>TRBJ2-1|NA|TRBV7-9
ASSLLAGGRGEQF
>TRBJ2-7|NA|TRBV28
ASSFGTGVSYEQY
>TRBJ2-7|NA|TRBV7-9
ASSLTGAREQY
>TRBJ2-3|NA|TRBV5-1
ASSFGGGAGTDTQY
>TRBJ2-1|NA|TRBV7-8
ASSWNPKASGSLNEQF
>TRBJ2-5|few|TRBV5-1
ASSPGTSGRGKETQY
>TRBJ2-7|once|TRBV6-1
ASRMGQGSYEQY
>TRBJ1-1|once|TRBV6-6
ASSQGQGGNTEAF
>TRBJ2-2|few|TRBV5-1
ASSLGQGGRGELF
>TRBJ1-2|NA|TRBV5-1
ASSSGTGNYGYT
>TRBJ1-2|NA|TRBV11-2
ASSPGPRAYGYT
>TRBJ2-5|NA|TRBV11-2
ASSLGLAGAETQY
>TRBJ2-3|NA|TRBV5-1
ASRRDRADTQY
>TRBJ1-4|NA|TRBV6-1
ASSDDRVTATNEKLF
>TRBJ2-7|NA|TRBV11-2
ASRSSGNYEQY